The 11 T cell receptor beta chains listed next were all sequenced from one sample in a study of T cells in Graves' hyperthyroidism and ophthalmopathy. RNA transcripts yielded amplified TCR beta CDR3 regions. HTBI primers drove first-round RT-PCR of the TCR CDR3. TCRdb itself ran the multiplex PCR reads through MiXCR, one entry per CDR3 protein. The table includes 500,000 to 800,000 distinct CDR3 sequences, 45% detected once. Input material: peripheral blood or thyroid tissue (not recorded which). These receptors all stem from an adult man with Graves' disease, either hyperthyroidism or ophthalmopathy (not recorded which).

This clonotype was found many times. V usage is TRBV20-1 and J usage is TRBJ1-1, with 8 bases that match TRBD1. In germline, CDR1 is DFQATT, CDR2 SNEGSKA (reference sequence). This CDR3 comprises 13 residues. The V gene end was trimmed by 0 bases and the J gene end by 3 bases; junction bases not matched to a gene: 0. In DNA, the CDR3 is TGCAGTGCTAGAGAGGACAGGGACACTGAAGCTTTCTTT. Translated: CSAREDRDTEAFF.

Remarks on this clonotype: One junction end disagrees with the germline gene, perhaps due to a read error. The chain is built from TRBV5-1 and TRBJ1-3; D gene uncertain. Germline V gene sequence: CDR1 SGHRS, CDR2 YFSETQ. CDR3 size: 14 residues. CDR3 protein: CASSLGISGNTTYF. The CDR3, as DNA: TGCGCCAGCAGCTTGGGGATATCTGGAAACACCACATATTTT.

CDR3: CASSNRQGSWGTEAFF. The CDR3 DNA reads as TGTGCCAGCAGCAACCGACAGGGTAGTTGGGGCACTGAAGCTTTCTTT. V usage is TRBV7-9 and J usage is TRBJ1-1, with 7 bases that match TRBD1. The CDR3 runs 16 residues. V dropped 5 bases and J dropped 4; count of bases not matched to a gene: 13. The germline V gene has CDR1 SEHNR and CDR2 FQNEAQ (reference sequence). The full variable domain, with the rest looked up from reference TRBV7-9 and TRBJ1-1, is DTGVSQNPRHKITKRGQNVTFRCDPISEHNRLYWYRQTLGQGPEFLTYFQNEAQLEKSRLLSDRFSAERPKGSFSTLEIQRTEQGDSAMYLCASSNRQGSWGTEAFFGQGTRLTVV.

The chain joins TRBV11-1 to TRBJ1-4; the match to TRBD1 covers 10 bases. CDR1 is SGHAT, CDR2 FQDESV, per germline (reference sequence). V shed 1 base, J shed 10 bases, and the junction held 6 bases outside the gene matches. CDR3 size: 15 residues. The CDR3 nucleotides read TGTGCCAGCAGCTTAGTCGGGACAGGGGAAGGAAAACTGTTTTTT. Translation: CASSLVGTGEGKLFF.

The V and J genes are TRBV7-2 and TRBJ1-4; maybe TRBD1 (5 bases). Germline V lookup: CDR1 SGHTA, CDR2 FQGNSA. The CDR3 spans 14 residues. Trimming took off 6 bases at V and 5 bases at J, with 13 bases between the two ends. CDR3 region: CASRAGLTNEKLFF. The CDR3, as DNA: TGTGCCAGCAGGGCGGGACTGACAAATGAAAAACTGTTTTTT.

The rearrangement links TRBV29-1 to TRBJ1-1, with 12 bases fitting TRBD1. This CDR3 is built from 15 residues. Germline V gene sequence: CDR1 SQVTM, CDR2 ANQGSEA. J was trimmed by 5 bases and V by 4 bases; bases with no gene match: 8. CDR3 sequence reads: CSVGGTGGAGTEAFF. The CDR3 DNA reads as TGCAGCGTTGGGGGGACAGGGGGCGCGGGGACTGAAGCTTTCTTT.

The chain employs TRBV10-3 and TRBJ1-1; D perhaps matches TRBD1 (5 bases). CDR3 length: 14 residues. The germline V and J ends were trimmed by 6 bases and 3 bases, with 14 bases remaining between them. Germline V gene data show CDR1 as ENHRY and CDR2 as SYGVKD. CDR3 bases: TGTGCCATCAGCCGGGACGTTGGGTACACTGAAGCTTTCTTT. Amino acid sequence: CAISRDVGYTEAFF.

This clonotype was observed at least ten times. The V gene is TRBV2, the J gene TRBJ1-2; possible D gene TRBD1, 6 bases. Looked up from germline, CDR1 is SNHLY and CDR2 is FYNNEI. The CDR3 is made up of 12 amino acids. Deletions cut 6 bases from V and 4 bases from J, with 9 bases between. In DNA form, the CDR3 reads TGTGCCAGCAGACAGGGTATCTATGGCTACACCTTC. It is translated as CASRQGIYGYTF.

The table lists this clonotype with many counts. The J gene is TRBJ1-5, the V gene TRBV7-2; possibly TRBD1 for D (5 bases). The V gene lost 2 bases and the J gene lost 7 bases, with 6 bases spanning the gap. Per the germline V gene, CDR1 is SGHTA and CDR2 is FQGNSA. The CDR3 has 12 amino acids. This CDR3 is CASSLRGQPQHF. The CDR3 nucleotides are TGTGCCAGCAGCTTAAGGGGCCAGCCCCAGCATTTT.

To note about this clonotype: Germline and junction disagree at one end, which may indicate a read error. The rearrangement uses TRBV10-1 and TRBJ1-1; 9 bases are a match to TRBD1. The CDR3 contains 15 residues. Germline CDR1 is WNHNN and CDR2 is SYGVQD (reference sequence). CDR3 nucleotides: TGTGCCAGCAGTGACCAAAACAGGGGGCGCGCTGAAGCTTTCTTT. It is translated as CASSDQNRGRAEAFF.

This clonotype was observed a few times. The rearrangement joins TRBV7-9 to TRBJ1-1, with D maybe TRBD1 (5 bases). Trimming stripped 6 bases from V and 7 bases from J, with 15 bases between. The germline gives CDR1 SEHNR, CDR2 FQNEAQ (reference sequence). The CDR3 length is 13 residues. The CDR3 protein is CASSNAGFNEAFF. Written as DNA, the CDR3 is TGTGCCAGCAGTAACGCAGGGTTTAATGAAGCTTTCTTT.